The 5 T cell receptor beta chains below were found in one sample sequenced in a study of T cells of healthy individuals. TCRdb ran MiXCR on the 5' RACE reads and lists one entry per CDR3 protein. Of 85,000 to 100,000 distinct CDR3 sequences in the sample, approximately 18% were seen once. Receptors originate from a human donor in good health.

This chain links TRBV7-9 with TRBJ1-1; TRBD1 matches 7 bases. Germline values: CDR1 SEHNR, CDR2 FQNEAQ (reference sequence). V lost 2 bases to trimming and J lost 1 base; unmatched junction nucleotides: 4. This CDR3 contains 15 residues. CDR3 bases: TGTGCCAGCAGCTTAAAGGGGACAGCGAACACTGAAGCTTTCTTT. Translated: CASSLKGTANTEAFF.

This clonotype was recorded at least ten times. The V gene is TRBV18, the J gene TRBJ1-1; D perhaps matches TRBD1 (6 bases). CDR1 and CDR2 from the germline V gene are KGHSH and LQKENI. V gave up 3 bases and J gave up 1 base, with 9 bases separating them. The CDR3 consists of 14 residues. This CDR3 reads CASSPRGGNTEAFF. DNA for the CDR3: TGTGCCAGCTCACCTAGAGGGGGGAACACTGAAGCTTTCTTT.

The V call is TRBV7-3, the J call TRBJ2-5, with D tentatively TRBD1 (6 bases). Trimming took 3 bases from V and 5 from J, leaving 10 bases between them. Germline V gives CDR1 SGHTA, CDR2 FQGTGA. CDR3 size: 13 residues. The CDR3 reads CASSLGRGETQYF. CDR3 bases: TGTGCCAGCAGCTTGGGTAGGGGGGAGACCCAGTACTTC.

The J gene is TRBJ2-4, the V gene TRBV28, with 10 bases identical to TRBD1. J was trimmed by 15 bases and V by 8 bases; bases with no gene match: 25. The CDR3 spans 17 residues. The germline CDR1 and CDR2 sequences are MDHEN and SYDVKM. CDR3 protein: CASDASSFGGQGLSLYF. DNA for the CDR3: TGTGCCAGCGATGCCAGCAGTTTCGGGGGACAGGGGTTGTCGCTGTACTTC. The full variable domain, completed using reference TRBV28 and TRBJ2-4, is DVKVTQSSRYLVKRTGEKVFLECVQDMDHENMFWYRQDPGLGLRLIYFSYDVKMKEKGDIPEGYSVSREKKERFSLILESASTNQTSMYLCASDASSFGGQGLSLYFGAGTRLSVL.

This sequence joins TRBV20-1 and TRBJ2-7; no firm D call. Germline lookup yields CDR1 DFQATT and CDR2 SNEGSKA (reference sequence). The CDR3 is 12 residues long. V dropped 3 bases and J dropped 7 bases, with 13 bases sitting between them. The DNA for the CDR3 is TGCAGTGCTAGGATACTCGCCGGTGAGCAGTACTTC. Translation gives CSARILAGEQYF.